This entry lists 3 T cell receptor beta chains sequenced from one sample in a study of cytomegalovirus exposure and HLA in healthy donors. Primers: 60 Vbeta forward and 13 Jbeta reverse. Some clones are missing from TCRdb's copy, which holds only in-frame ones; the method was immunoSEQ multiplex PCR. Of approximately 190,000 clones listed, approximately 78% are singletons. The sequenced sample consisted of PBMCs. Receptors originate from a young woman in good health and CMV-seronegative.

The chain uses TRBV5-7 and TRBJ1-2; 7 nucleotides align to TRBD1. TRBV5-7 is filed as an ORF, its function uncertain. V lost 3 bases to trimming and J lost 3 bases; unmatched junction nucleotides: 5. The CDR3 has 14 amino acids. DNA for the CDR3: TGTGCCAGCAGCTGGAAACAGGGGTACTATGGCTACACCTTC. It yields the protein CASSWKQGYYGYTF.

The gene calls are TRBV7-9 and TRBJ2-7; 7 nucleotides match TRBD2. The CDR3 consists of 14 residues. Germline trimming cut 3 bases from V and 0 bases from J; bases unmatched to any gene: 2. Germline CDR1 SEHNR, CDR2 FQNEAQ (reference sequence). CDR3 residues: CASSFSGNSYEQYF. The CDR3 DNA follows: TGTGCCAGCAGCTTCAGCGGGAACTCCTACGAGCAGTACTTC.

The chain links TRBV7-6 to TRBJ2-1, with TRBD2 identical over 7 bases. This CDR3 is 15 amino acids long. The ends lost 10 bases at V and 6 bases at J; junction bases unmatched: 15. CDR1 and CDR2 from the germline V gene are SGHVS and FNYEAQ. The CDR3 spells CATRTSGPDGNEQFF. CDR3 nucleotide sequence: TGTGCCACACGGACTAGTGGACCCGATGGCAATGAGCAGTTCTTC.